Listed here are 2 T cell receptor beta chains from one sample, sequenced in a study of blood T cell repertoires in COVID-19. Assay used: immunoSEQ multiplex PCR; TCRdb lists only in-frame clones, some missing. The table lists approximately 100,000 clones, under 85% of them singletons, with less than 25% in the top ten. What was sequenced was peripheral blood. The receptors stem from a man aged 65 to 85 with acute or convalescent COVID-19.

This clone was observed once. The chain joins TRBV11-3 to TRBJ2-1, with 10 positions matching TRBD2. The germline V gene has CDR1 SGHNT and CDR2 YENEEA. The V gene end was trimmed by 3 bases and the J gene end by 11 bases; junction bases not matched to a gene: 7. The CDR3 length is 14 residues. This chain's CDR3 is CASSLGSAGGKQFF. Here the CDR3 DNA reads TGTGCCAGCAGCTTGGGTTCAGCGGGAGGGAAGCAGTTCTTC. The complete variable domain, with remaining parts taken from reference TRBV11-3 and TRBJ2-1, reads EAGVVQSPRYKIIEKKQPVAFWCNPISGHNTLYWYLQNLGQGPELLIRYENEEAVDDSQLPKDRFSAERLKGVDSTLKIQPAELGDSAVYLCASSLGSAGGKQFFGPGTRLTVL.

This clone has just a few counts. The rearrangement joins TRBV29-1 to TRBJ1-6; 9 bases agree with TRBD1. Germline CDR1 SQVTM, CDR2 ANQGSEA. This CDR3 region has 13 residues. The J segment lost 7 bases and the V segment lost 4 bases, leaving 2 bases of the junction unmatched. The chain's CDR3 is CSVGQGGNSPLHF. The CDR3 DNA reads as TGCAGCGTTGGACAGGGGGGGAATTCACCCCTCCACTTT.